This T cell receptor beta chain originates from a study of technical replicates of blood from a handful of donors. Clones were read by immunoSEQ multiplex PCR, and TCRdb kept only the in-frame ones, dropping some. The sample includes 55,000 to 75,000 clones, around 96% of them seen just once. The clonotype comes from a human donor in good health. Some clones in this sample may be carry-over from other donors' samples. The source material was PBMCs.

The CDR3 region is CASSQDLVGAGAAYEQYF. The CDR3 DNA reads as TGCGCCAGCAGCCAAGATCTTGTCGGGGCGGGAGCAGCCTACGAGCAGTACTTC. V gene TRBV4-1 combines with J gene TRBJ2-7; TRBD2 agrees at 7 bases. This CDR3 is 18 amino acids long. V shed 0 bases and J 2 bases; nucleotides not matched to a gene: 13. Looked up from germline, CDR1 is MGHRA and CDR2 is YSYEKL.